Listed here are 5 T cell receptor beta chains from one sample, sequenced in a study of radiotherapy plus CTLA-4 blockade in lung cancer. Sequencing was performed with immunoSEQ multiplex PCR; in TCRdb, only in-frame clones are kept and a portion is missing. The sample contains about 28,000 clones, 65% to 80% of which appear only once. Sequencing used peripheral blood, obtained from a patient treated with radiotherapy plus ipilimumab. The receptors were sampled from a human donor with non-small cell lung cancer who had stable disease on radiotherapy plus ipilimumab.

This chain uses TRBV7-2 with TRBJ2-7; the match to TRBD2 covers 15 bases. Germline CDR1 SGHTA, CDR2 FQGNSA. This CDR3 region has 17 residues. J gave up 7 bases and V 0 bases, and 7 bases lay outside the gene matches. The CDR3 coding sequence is TGTGCCAGCAGCTTAGCCGGACTAGCGGGGGGGCCTGGTGAGCAGTACTTC. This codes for CASSLAGLAGGPGEQYF.

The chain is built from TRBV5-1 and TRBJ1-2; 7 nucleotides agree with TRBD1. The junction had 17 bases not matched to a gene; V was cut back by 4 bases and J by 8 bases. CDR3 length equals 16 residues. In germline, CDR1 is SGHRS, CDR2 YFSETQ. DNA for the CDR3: TGCGCCAGCAGCCTCAACCCGGGACAGCCAGACGGGGGCTACACCTTC. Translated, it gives CASSLNPGQPDGGYTF.

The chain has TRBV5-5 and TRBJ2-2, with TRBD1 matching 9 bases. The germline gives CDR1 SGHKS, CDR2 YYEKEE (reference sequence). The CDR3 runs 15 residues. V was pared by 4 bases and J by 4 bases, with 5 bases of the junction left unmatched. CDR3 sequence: CASSLGTGFTGELFF. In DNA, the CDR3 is TGTGCCAGCAGCCTCGGGACAGGGTTCACCGGGGAGCTGTTTTTT.

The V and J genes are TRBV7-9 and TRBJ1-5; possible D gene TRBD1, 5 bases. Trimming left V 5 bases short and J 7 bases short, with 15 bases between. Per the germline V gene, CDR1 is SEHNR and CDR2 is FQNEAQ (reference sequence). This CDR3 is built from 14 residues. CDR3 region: CASSPGGGNQPQHF. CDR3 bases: TGTGCCAGCAGCCCTGGGGGAGGGAACCAGCCCCAGCATTTT.

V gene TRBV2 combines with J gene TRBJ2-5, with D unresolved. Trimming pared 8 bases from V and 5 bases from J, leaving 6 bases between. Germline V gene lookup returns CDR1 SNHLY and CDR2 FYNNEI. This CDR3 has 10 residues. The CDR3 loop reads CASGWETQYF. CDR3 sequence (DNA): TGTGCCAGCGGGTGGGAGACCCAGTACTTC.